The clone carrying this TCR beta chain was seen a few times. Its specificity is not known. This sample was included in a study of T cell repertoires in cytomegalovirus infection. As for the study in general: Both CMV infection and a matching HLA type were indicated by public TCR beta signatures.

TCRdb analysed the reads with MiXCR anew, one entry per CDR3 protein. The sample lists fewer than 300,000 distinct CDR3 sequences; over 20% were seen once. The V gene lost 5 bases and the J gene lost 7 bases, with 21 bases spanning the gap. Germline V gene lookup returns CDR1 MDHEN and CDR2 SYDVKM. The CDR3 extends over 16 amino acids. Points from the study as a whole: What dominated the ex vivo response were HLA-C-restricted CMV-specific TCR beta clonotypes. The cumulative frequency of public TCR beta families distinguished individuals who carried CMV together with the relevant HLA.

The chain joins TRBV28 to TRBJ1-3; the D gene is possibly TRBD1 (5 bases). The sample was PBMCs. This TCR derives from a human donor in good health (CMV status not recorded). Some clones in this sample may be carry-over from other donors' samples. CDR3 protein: CASSIGTLIERNTIYF. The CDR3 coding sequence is TGTGCCAGCAGTATCGGGACGCTGATCGAGCGGAACACCATATATTTT.